This TCR beta chain was captured in a study of blood T cell repertoires in COVID-19. Turning to the study itself: Samples representing acute and convalescent COVID-19 were sourced from the United States, Italy and Spain. T cells, B-cell-depleted T cells, or PBMCs supplied cDNA or gDNA.

As processed by the authors: Estimated nucleated cell counts came from reference gene primer amplification. Only in-frame clones appear in the TCRdb table, and some are missing; sequencing was by immunoSEQ multiplex PCR. V and J calls and clone size are as listed in that table; D and trimming were resolved from the DNA. Of about 410,000 clones listed, less than 95% are singletons. The length of the CDR3 is 15 residues. Germline CDR1 is SGHRS and CDR2 is YFSETQ. Trimming pared 5 bases from V and 8 bases from J, leaving 22 bases between. The J gene is TRBJ1-2, the V gene TRBV5-1, with D perhaps matching TRBD1 (6 bases). The sequence was obtained from a man between 18 and 35 years old who had recovered from COVID-19. Sequenced material: PBMCs or T cells enriched from blood (not recorded which). The CDR3 DNA is TGCGCCAGCAGACTTACGGGGACAATCCAAGAGGGCTACACCTTC. This gives the protein CASRLTGTIQEGYTF.